This TCR beta chain was sequenced in a study of tumor-infiltrating lymphocytes in primary liver carcinoma. The study, taken as a whole, reports: Whereas tumor region pairs overlapped more, tumor-adjacent and tumor-blood pairs overlapped less. The difference in top-250-clone fraction between tumors and blood was significant, favoring tumors (p = 0.039).

The researchers produced TCR beta cDNA from approximately 550 ng total RNA with a constant-region primer. Library construction for TCR beta comprised three nested multiplex PCR rounds performed with slightly modified ARM-PCR. TRBV1-TRBV30 forward and Cbeta reverse primers drove the first two roughly 10-cycle rounds. TCRdb re-called the multiplex PCR reads with MiXCR, one entry per CDR3 protein. The sample lists 320,000 or so distinct CDR3 sequences; around three fifths were seen once. Unsorted whole blood served as the source of blood RNA, and germline DNA was extracted as well. Before surgery, roughly 4 milliliters of EDTA blood were taken. In regard to this clonotype: Its antigen remains unidentified. This may arise from a read error, as a much more abundant clone is one base away.

Germline V lookup: CDR1 SGHTS, CDR2 YDEGEE. This CDR3 is 15 amino acids long. The J segment lost 14 bases and the V segment lost 0 bases, leaving 12 bases of the junction unmatched. The sequence derives from a man in his forties with primary liver carcinoma and hepatitis B virus infection. The chain employs TRBV5-8 and TRBJ2-1; TRBD2 aligns across 9 bases. Source material: peripheral blood. The CDR3 DNA reads as TGTGCCAGCAGCTTGGCAACGGCTAGCGGGATGGCAAAGTTCTTC. Encoded protein: CASSLATASGMAKFF.